This T cell receptor beta chain was sequenced during a study of blood T cell repertoires in COVID-19. Study at large: The United States, Italy and Spain provided the acute and convalescent COVID-19 samples. In each case, the material was cDNA or gDNA derived from T cells, B-cell-depleted T cells, or PBMCs.

It was during active infection that Seattle patients were enrolled and then longitudinally followed. Original handling: It was from reference gene primer amplification that nucleated cell counts were estimated. Sequenced by immunoSEQ multiplex PCR; TCRdb stores in-frame clones only, minus some. The V and J calls and clone size are taken from that table; D and trimming were inferred from the DNA. This table holds approximately 500,000 clones, roughly nine tenths found once. This clone occurred once. Trimming took off 5 bases at V and 3 bases at J, with 8 bases between the two ends. Germline V CDR1 and CDR2: MDHEN, SYDVKM. The CDR3 has 13 amino acids.

The sequencing sample was made of peripheral blood. This receptor was taken from a woman aged 45-59 years with COVID-19, enrolled during active disease. The V call is TRBV28, the J call TRBJ1-5; no reliable D call. The CDR3 region has the DNA TGTGCCAGCAGTGGAACAGTCAATCAGCCCCAGCATTTT. Translating gives CASSGTVNQPQHF. The full variable domain, its missing parts supplied by reference TRBV28 and TRBJ1-5, is DVKVTQSSRYLVKRTGEKVFLECVQDMDHENMFWYRQDPGLGLRLIYFSYDVKMKEKGDIPEGYSVSREKKERFSLILESASTNQTSMYLCASSGTVNQPQHFGDGTRLSIL.